Below, 10 T cell receptor beta chains from the same sample are listed, as sequenced in a study of early T cells in non-severe SARS-CoV-2 infection. TCRdb fed the 5' RACE reads into MiXCR, producing one record per CDR3 protein. This sample carries some 64,000 distinct CDR3 sequences, roughly 18% of them seen once, and the ten largest clones take about 8.2%. The material was whole blood, obtained at baseline. Receptors originate from an adult who was a healthcare worker with PCR-confirmed SARS-CoV-2 infection or an uninfected control (not recorded which).

The chain joins TRBV5-5 to TRBJ2-7; TRBD2 agrees at 9 bases. The CDR3 sequence is 14 residues long. Germline CDR1 SGHKS, CDR2 YYEKEE (reference sequence). V lost 1 base to trimming and J lost 6 bases; unmatched junction nucleotides: 5. CDR3 region: CASSLLAGAAEQYF. In DNA, the CDR3 is TGTGCCAGCAGCTTGTTAGCGGGAGCGGCCGAGCAGTACTTC. The whole variable domain, filled in from reference TRBV5-5 and TRBJ2-7, reads DAGVTQSPTHLIKTRGQQVTLRCSPISGHKSVSWYQQVLGQGPQFIFQYYEKEERGRGNFPDRFSARQFPNYSSELNVNALLLGDSALYLCASSLLAGAAEQYFGPGTRLTVT.

This clonotype appeared a few times. The rearrangement links TRBV28 to TRBJ1-5; perhaps TRBD1 as D (5 bases). This CDR3 is built from 16 residues. The germline V and J ends were trimmed by 1 base and 2 bases, with 12 bases remaining between them. The germline V gene has CDR1 MDHEN and CDR2 SYDVKM. CDR3 residues: CASSLYGGKGNQPQHF. The CDR3 DNA reads as TGTGCCAGCAGTTTATACGGGGGTAAGGGCAATCAGCCCCAGCATTTT.

This clonotype has only a few counts. The rearrangement links TRBV12-3 or TRBV12-4 to TRBJ2-3, with 14 bases matching TRBD2. The CDR3 is 16 residues long. Trimming cost V 5 bases and J 1 base; bases outside gene matches: 2. The CDR3 DNA follows: TGTGCCAGCAGTCCGGGACTAGCGGGAGGCACAGATACGCAGTATTTT. This gives the protein CASSPGLAGGTDTQYF.

In its sample, this clonotype was seen a few times. The chain combines TRBV20-1 with TRBJ1-6; 10 bases fit TRBD1. Germline CDR1 is DFQATT and CDR2 is SNEGSKA (reference sequence). The trim removed 2 bases at V and 10 bases at J, leaving 8 bases unmatched. CDR3 length: 15 residues. The CDR3 DNA reads as TGCAGTGCTAGACGGAGCGGACAGGGGGTATCACCCCTCCACTTT. The encoded protein is CSARRSGQGVSPLHF.

This clonotype has ten or more counts. The DNA for the CDR3 is TGTGCCAGCAGCTTGGGAGACAGGGATGGCGAAAAACTGTTTTTT. Its translation is CASSLGDRDGEKLFF. The chain employs TRBV11-2 and TRBJ1-4; 7 positions match TRBD1. The CDR3 length is 15 residues. V lost 3 bases, J lost 8 bases, and 9 bases stayed unmatched. Germline V gives CDR1 SGHAT, CDR2 FQNNGV.

A few counts support this clonotype. V usage is TRBV7-8 and J usage is TRBJ2-3; TRBD2 matches at 14 bases. CDR1 SGHVS and CDR2 FQNEAQ come from the germline V gene. The CDR3 totals 17 residues. V lost 4 bases and J lost 5; bases outside the gene matches: 8. The CDR3 sequence: CASSSTSGRAKQDTQYF. CDR3 bases: TGTGCCAGCAGCTCGACTAGCGGGAGGGCCAAGCAAGATACGCAGTATTTT.

The J gene is TRBJ1-5, the V gene TRBV7-2, with 7 bases aligning to TRBD1. Germline loops: CDR1 SGHTA, CDR2 FQGNSA. V lost 2 bases to trimming and J lost 10 bases; unmatched junction nucleotides: 8. The CDR3 has 14 residues. The CDR3 DNA is TGTGCCAGCAGCTTACAGGGGGAACTTATCCCCCAGCATTTT. This gives the protein CASSLQGELIPQHF. Based on the CDR3 plus reference TRBV7-2 and TRBJ1-5, the full variable domain is GAGVSQSPSNKVTEKGKDVELRCDPISGHTALYWYRQSLGQGLEFLIYFQGNSAPDKSGLPSDRFSAERTGGSVSTLTIQRTQQEDSAVYLCASSLQGELIPQHFGDGTRLSIL.

The rearrangement joins TRBV12-3 or TRBV12-4 to TRBJ2-2; 8 nucleotides line up with TRBD2. J was trimmed by 4 bases and V by 8 bases; bases with no gene match: 15. The CDR3 runs 17 residues. The DNA of the CDR3 is TGTGCCAGCCTCCCCTTACGGGGGGGCCCTGGCACCGGGGAGCTGTTTTTT. The encoded protein is CASLPLRGGPGTGELFF.

This chain joins TRBV5-6 and TRBJ2-5; D might be TRBD1 or TRBD2, each matching 5 bases. The CDR3 spans 14 residues. Germline V lookup: CDR1 SGHDT, CDR2 YYEEEE. V was clipped by 2 bases and J by 5 bases, with 13 bases between them. The CDR3 here is CASSFREGLETQYF. CDR3 nucleotides: TGTGCCAGCAGCTTCCGCGAGGGGCTGGAGACCCAGTACTTC.

This clonotype was seen a handful of times. The J gene is TRBJ2-1, the V gene TRBV2; D remains unclear. This CDR3 has 11 residues. With 7 bases removed from V and 6 bases from J, the gap between germline ends came to 7 bases. Germline V CDR1 and CDR2: SNHLY, FYNNEI. The CDR3, as DNA: TGTGCCAGCAAAAGCCGCAATGAGCAGTTCTTC. It translates to CASKSRNEQFF.